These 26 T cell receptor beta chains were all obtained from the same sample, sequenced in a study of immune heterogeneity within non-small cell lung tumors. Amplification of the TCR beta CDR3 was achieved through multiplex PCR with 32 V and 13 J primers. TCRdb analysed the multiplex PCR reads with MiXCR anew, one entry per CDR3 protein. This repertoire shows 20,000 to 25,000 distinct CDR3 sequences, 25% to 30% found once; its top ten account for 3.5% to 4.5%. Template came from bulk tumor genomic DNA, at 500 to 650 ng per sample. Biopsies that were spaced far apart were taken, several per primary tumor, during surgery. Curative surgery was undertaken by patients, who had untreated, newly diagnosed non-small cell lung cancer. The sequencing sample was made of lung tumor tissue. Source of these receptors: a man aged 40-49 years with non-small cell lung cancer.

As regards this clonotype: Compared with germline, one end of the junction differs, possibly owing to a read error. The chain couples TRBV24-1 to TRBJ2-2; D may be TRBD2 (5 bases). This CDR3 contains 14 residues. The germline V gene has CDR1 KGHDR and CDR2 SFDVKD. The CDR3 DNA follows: TGTTCCACCGCTTCCGGGATCGAAACCGGGCAGCTGTTTTTT. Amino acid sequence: CSTASGIETGQLFF.

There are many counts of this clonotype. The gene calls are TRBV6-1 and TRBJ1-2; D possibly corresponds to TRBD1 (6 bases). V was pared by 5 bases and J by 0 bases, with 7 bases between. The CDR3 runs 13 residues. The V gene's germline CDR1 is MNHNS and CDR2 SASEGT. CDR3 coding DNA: TGTGCCAGCAGTTGGACAGCTAACTATGGCTACACCTTC. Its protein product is CASSWTANYGYTF.

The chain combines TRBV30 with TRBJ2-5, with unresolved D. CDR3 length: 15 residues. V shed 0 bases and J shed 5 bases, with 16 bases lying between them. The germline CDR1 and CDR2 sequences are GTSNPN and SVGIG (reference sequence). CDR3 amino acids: CAWSVKKAAGETQYF. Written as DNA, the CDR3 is TGTGCCTGGAGTGTTAAAAAGGCCGCCGGGGAGACCCAGTACTTC.

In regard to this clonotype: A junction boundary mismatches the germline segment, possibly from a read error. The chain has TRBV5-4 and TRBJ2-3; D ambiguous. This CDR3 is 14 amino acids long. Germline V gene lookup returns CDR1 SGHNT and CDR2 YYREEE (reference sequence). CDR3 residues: CVSSLKDSTDTQYF. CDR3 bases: TGTGTCAGCAGCTTGAAGGACAGCACAGATACGCAGTATTTT.

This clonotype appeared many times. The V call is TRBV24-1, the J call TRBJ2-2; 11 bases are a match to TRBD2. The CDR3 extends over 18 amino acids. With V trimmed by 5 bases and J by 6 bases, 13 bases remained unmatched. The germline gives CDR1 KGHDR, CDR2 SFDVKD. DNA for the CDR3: TGTGCCACCAGTGCCCTAGGGCTAGCGGGAGGTGGTTCCGGGGAGCTGTTTTTT. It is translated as CATSALGLAGGGSGELFF.

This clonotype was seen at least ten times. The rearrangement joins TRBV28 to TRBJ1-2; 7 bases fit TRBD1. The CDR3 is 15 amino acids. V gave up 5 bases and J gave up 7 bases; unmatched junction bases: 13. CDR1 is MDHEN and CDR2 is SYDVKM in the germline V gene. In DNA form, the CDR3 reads TGTGCCAGCAGTCAAAACAGGGGTATCTTAGGTGGCTACACCTTC. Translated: CASSQNRGILGGYTF.

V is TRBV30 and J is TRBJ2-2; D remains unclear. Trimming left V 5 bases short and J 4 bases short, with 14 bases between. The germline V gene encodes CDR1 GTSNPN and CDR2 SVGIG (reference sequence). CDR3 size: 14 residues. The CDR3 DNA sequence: TGTGCCTGGTCCTTTCCGTCCGCCACCGGGGAGCTGTTTTTT. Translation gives CAWSFPSATGELFF. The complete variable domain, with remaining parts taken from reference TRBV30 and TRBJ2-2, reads SQTIHQWPATLVQPVGSPLSLECTVEGTSNPNLYWYRQAAGRGLQLLFYSVGIGQISSEVPQNLSASRPQDRQFILSSKKLLLSDSGFYLCAWSFPSATGELFFGEGSRLTVL.

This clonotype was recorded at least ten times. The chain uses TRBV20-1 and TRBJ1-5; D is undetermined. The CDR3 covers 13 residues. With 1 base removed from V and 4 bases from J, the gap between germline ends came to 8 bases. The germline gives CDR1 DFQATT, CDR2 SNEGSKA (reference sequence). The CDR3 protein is CSARVDQNQPQHF. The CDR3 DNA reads TGCAGTGCTAGAGTGGACCAAAATCAGCCCCAGCATTTT.

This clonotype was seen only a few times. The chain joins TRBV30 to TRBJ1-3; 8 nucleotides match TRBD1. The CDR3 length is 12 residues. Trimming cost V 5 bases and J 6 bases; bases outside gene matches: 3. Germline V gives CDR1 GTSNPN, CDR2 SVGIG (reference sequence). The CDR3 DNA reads TGTGCCTGGGGACAGGGTACAAACACCATATATTTT. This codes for CAWGQGTNTIYF.

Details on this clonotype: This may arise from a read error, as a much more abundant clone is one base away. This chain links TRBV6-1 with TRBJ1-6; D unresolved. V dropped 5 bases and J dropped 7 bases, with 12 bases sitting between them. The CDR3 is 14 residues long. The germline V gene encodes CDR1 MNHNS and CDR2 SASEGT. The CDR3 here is CASSRADGNSPLHF. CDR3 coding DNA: TGTGCCAGCAGTAGGGCAGATGGGAATTCACCCCTCCACTTT.

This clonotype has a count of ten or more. CDR3 coding DNA: TGCGCCAGCAGCTTGAGGGGACAGCTAGATGGAAACACCATATATTTT. Encoded protein: CASSLRGQLDGNTIYF. This chain links TRBV5-1 with TRBJ1-3, with 7 bases matching TRBD1. The CDR3 covers 16 residues. The V gene's germline CDR1 is SGHRS and CDR2 YFSETQ. V shed 1 base and J 3 bases; nucleotides not matched to a gene: 7.

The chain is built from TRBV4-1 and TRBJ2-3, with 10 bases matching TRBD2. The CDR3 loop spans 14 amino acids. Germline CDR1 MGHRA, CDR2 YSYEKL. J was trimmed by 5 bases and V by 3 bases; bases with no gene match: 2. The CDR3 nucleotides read TGCGCCAGCAGCCAGCTAGCGGGAGAAGATACGCAGTATTTT. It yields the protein CASSQLAGEDTQYF.

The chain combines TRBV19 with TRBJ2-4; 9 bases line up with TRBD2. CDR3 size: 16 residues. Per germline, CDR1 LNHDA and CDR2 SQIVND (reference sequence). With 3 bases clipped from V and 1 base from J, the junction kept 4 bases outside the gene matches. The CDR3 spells CASSMILAGAKNIQYF. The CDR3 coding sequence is TGTGCCAGTAGTATGATACTAGCGGGCGCCAAAAACATTCAGTACTTC.

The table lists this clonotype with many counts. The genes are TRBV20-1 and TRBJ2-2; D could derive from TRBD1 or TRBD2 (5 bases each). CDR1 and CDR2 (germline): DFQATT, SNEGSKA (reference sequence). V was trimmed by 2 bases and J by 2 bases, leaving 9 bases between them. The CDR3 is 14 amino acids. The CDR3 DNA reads TGCAGTGCTAGATTTGGGGGAAACACCGGGGAGCTGTTTTTT. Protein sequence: CSARFGGNTGELFF.

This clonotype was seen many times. As DNA, the CDR3 is TGTGCCAGCAACGAGGACAGGACCCACTACGAGCAGTACTTC. Protein sequence: CASNEDRTHYEQYF. The V call is TRBV2, the J call TRBJ2-7; TRBD1 matches at 7 bases. Unmatched junction bases numbered 9, after V lost 7 bases and J lost 3 bases. There are 14 residues in the CDR3. Germline CDR1 is SNHLY and CDR2 is FYNNEI.

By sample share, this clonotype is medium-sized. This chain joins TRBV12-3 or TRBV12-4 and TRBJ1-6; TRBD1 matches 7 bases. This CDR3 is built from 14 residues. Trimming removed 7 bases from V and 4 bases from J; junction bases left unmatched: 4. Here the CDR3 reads CASTMTGYNSPLHF. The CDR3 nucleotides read TGTGCCAGCACCATGACAGGGTATAATTCACCCCTCCACTTT.

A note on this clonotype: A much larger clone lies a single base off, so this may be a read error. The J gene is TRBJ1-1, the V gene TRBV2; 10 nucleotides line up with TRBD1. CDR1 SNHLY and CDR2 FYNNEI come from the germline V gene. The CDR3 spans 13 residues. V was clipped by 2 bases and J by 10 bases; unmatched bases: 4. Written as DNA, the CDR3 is TGTGCCAGCAGTGAATCAGGACAGGGGGGAGCTTTCTTT. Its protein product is CASSESGQGGAFF.

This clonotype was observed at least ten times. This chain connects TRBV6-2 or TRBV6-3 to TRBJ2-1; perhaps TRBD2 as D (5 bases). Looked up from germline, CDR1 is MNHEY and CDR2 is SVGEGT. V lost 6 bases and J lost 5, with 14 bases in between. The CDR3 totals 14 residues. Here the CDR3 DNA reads TGTGCCAGCAGCACCCAGCGGAGCCACAATGAGCAGTTCTTC. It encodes CASSTQRSHNEQFF.

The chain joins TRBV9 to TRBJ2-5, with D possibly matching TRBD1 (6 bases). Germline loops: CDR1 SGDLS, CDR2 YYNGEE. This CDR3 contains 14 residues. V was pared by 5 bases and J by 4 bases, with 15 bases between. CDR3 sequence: CASSPTGFGETQYF. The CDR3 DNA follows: TGTGCCAGCAGTCCTACAGGGTTTGGAGAGACCCAGTACTTC.

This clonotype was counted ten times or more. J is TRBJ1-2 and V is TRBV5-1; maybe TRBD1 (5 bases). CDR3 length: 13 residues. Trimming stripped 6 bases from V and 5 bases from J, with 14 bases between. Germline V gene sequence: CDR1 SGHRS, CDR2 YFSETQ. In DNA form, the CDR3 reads TGCGCCAGCACCCAAGGTGGGGGGTATGGCTACACCTTC. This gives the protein CASTQGGGYGYTF.

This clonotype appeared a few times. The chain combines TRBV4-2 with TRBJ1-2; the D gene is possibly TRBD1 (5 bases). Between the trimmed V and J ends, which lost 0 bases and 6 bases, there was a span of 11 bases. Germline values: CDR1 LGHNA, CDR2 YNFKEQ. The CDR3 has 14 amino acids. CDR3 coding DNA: TGTGCCAGCAGCCAAGATCAGCAGGGTCATGGCTACACCTTC. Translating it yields CASSQDQQGHGYTF.

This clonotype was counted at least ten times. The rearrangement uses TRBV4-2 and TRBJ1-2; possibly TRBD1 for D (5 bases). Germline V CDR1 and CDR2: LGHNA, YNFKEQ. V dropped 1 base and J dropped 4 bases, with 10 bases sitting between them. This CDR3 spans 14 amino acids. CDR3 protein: CASSQGQGGYGYTF. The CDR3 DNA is TGTGCCAGCAGCCAAGGGCAGGGCGGCTATGGCTACACCTTC.

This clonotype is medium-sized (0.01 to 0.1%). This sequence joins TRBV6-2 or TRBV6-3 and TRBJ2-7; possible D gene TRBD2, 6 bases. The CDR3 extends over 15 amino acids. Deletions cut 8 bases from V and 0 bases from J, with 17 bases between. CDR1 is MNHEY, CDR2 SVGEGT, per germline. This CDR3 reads CASWGDYTVSYEQYF. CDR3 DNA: TGTGCCAGCTGGGGGGATTACACCGTCTCCTACGAGCAGTACTTC.

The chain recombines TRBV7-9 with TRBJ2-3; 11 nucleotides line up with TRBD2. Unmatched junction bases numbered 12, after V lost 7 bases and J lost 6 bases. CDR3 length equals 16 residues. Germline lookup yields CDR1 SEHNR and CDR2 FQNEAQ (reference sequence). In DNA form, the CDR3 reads TGTGCCAGCATCCTCCAACCGACTAGCGGGATTGATACGCAGTATTTT. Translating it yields CASILQPTSGIDTQYF.

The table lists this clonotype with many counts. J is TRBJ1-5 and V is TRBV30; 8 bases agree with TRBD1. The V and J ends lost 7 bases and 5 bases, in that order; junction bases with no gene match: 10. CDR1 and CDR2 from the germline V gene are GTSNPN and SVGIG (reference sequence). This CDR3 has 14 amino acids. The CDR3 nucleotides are TGTGCCTTAGGACAGGGAGGGACGGATCAGCCCCAGCATTTT. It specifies CALGQGGTDQPQHF.

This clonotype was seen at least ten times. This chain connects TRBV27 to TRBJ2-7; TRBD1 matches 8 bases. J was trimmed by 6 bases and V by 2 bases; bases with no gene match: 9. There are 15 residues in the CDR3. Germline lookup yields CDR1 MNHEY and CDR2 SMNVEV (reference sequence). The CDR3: CASSLRMNRGVEQYF. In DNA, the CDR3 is TGTGCCAGCAGTTTAAGGATGAACAGGGGGGTCGAGCAGTACTTC.